A single sample is the source of the 10 T cell receptor beta chains below, sequenced in a study of low-dose radiotherapy and immunotherapy resistance in tumors. Time point given: before trial treatment. TRAV and TRBV primers primed cDNA for both TCRalpha and TCRbeta. With a V-primer adapter and a constant-region primer, TCRs were amplified for 20 to 25 PCR cycles. TCRdb ran MiXCR on the reads and lists one entry per CDR3 protein. The sample comprises some 88,000 distinct CDR3 sequences, just under 9.5% of which are singletons, and roughly 1% rests with the top ten. Material: PBMCs, obtained before treatment. These TCRs come from a male donor with prostate cancer.

This clonotype appeared many times. This chain connects TRBV4-1 to TRBJ2-1, with unresolved D. The CDR3 is made up of 14 amino acids. V was pared by 1 base and J by 7 bases, with 11 bases between. CDR1 is MGHRA, CDR2 YSYEKL, per germline. The CDR3: CASSQVLPANEQFF. CDR3 coding DNA: TGCGCCAGCAGCCAAGTCCTGCCAGCTAATGAGCAGTTCTTC.

This clonotype was detected ten times or more. The genes are TRBV28 and TRBJ2-1, with D unclear. V was shortened by 3 bases and J by 3 bases, with 15 bases between the two germline ends. The CDR3 length is 16 residues. Germline values: CDR1 MDHEN, CDR2 SYDVKM. The CDR3 spells CASSFYLGPIYNEQFF. CDR3 sequence (DNA): TGTGCCAGCAGTTTTTATTTGGGTCCCATCTACAATGAGCAGTTCTTC.

This clonotype was seen repeatedly, ten times or more. The V and J genes are TRBV12-5 and TRBJ2-7, with a tentative D call TRBD2 (6 bases). The germline CDR1 and CDR2 sequences are LGHNT and FRNRAP. The V gene lost 7 bases and the J gene lost 0 bases, with 13 bases spanning the gap. The CDR3 spans 14 residues. The CDR3 spells CASARDGSSYEQYF. The CDR3 DNA reads TGTGCTAGTGCCCGGGACGGGAGCTCCTACGAGCAGTACTTC. Full variable domain (outside the CDR3, taken from reference TRBV12-5 and TRBJ2-7): DARVTQTPRHKVTEMGQEVTMRCQPILGHNTVFWYRQTMMQGLELLAYFRNRAPLDDSGMPKDRFSAEMPDATLATLKIQPSEPRDSAVYFCASARDGSSYEQYFGPGTRLTVT.

This clonotype was counted at least ten times. The CDR3 reads CGTQRSSTDTQYF. DNA for the CDR3: TGTGGGACTCAAAGGTCTAGCACAGATACGCAGTATTTT. V gene TRBV7-9 combines with J gene TRBJ2-3, with D possibly being TRBD2 (5 bases). Germline V gene sequence: CDR1 SEHNR, CDR2 FQNEAQ (reference sequence). This CDR3 has 13 residues.

The table lists this clonotype with many counts. V gene TRBV12-3 or TRBV12-4 combines with J gene TRBJ2-5; a weak D match, TRBD1 (6 bases). The CDR3 is made up of 14 amino acids. The V end was cut by 6 bases, the J end by 2 bases, with 13 bases between. The CDR3 DNA reads TGTGCCAGCAGCCGGGACACTTTTCAAGAGACCCAGTACTTC. Amino acids: CASSRDTFQETQYF.

This clonotype occurred many times. The chain uses TRBV7-2 and TRBJ2-7; 7 bases match TRBD2. CDR1 is SGHTA and CDR2 is FQGNSA in the germline V gene. This CDR3 has 16 residues. V dropped 0 bases and J dropped 0; count of bases not matched to a gene: 5. CDR3: CASSLALLASSYEQYF. CDR3 DNA: TGTGCCAGCAGCTTAGCCCTACTAGCGAGCTCCTACGAGCAGTACTTC. Based on the CDR3 plus reference TRBV7-2 and TRBJ2-7, the full variable domain is GAGVSQSPSNKVTEKGKDVELRCDPISGHTALYWYRQSLGQGLEFLIYFQGNSAPDKSGLPSDRFSAERTGGSVSTLTIQRTQQEDSAVYLCASSLALLASSYEQYFGPGTRLTVT.

This clonotype was observed at least ten times. This chain links TRBV7-9 with TRBJ2-1; 11 bases map to TRBD2. There are 19 residues in the CDR3. V lost 2 bases and J lost 8; bases outside the gene matches: 17. From germline, CDR1 is SEHNR and CDR2 FQNEAQ (reference sequence). CDR3: CASSLLYPASGRNSDEQFF. CDR3 coding DNA: TGTGCCAGCAGCTTATTATATCCGGCTAGCGGGAGGAATAGCGATGAGCAGTTCTTC.

This clonotype showed up many times. The gene calls are TRBV20-1 and TRBJ2-4; no clear D gene. With 6 bases removed from V and 2 bases from J, the gap between germline ends came to 11 bases. CDR1 is DFQATT, CDR2 SNEGSKA, per germline (reference sequence). The CDR3 totals 13 residues. The CDR3 reads CSADYKSKNIQYF. The DNA for the CDR3 is TGCAGTGCCGATTATAAATCCAAAAACATTCAGTACTTC.

In this sample, this clonotype turned up many times. The chain uses TRBV27 and TRBJ2-2, with D unresolved. The CDR3 extends over 16 amino acids. Trimming cost V 2 bases and J 1 base, with 11 bases left between them. Germline V gives CDR1 MNHEY, CDR2 SMNVEV (reference sequence). The chain's CDR3 is CASSLGRILNTGELFF. The CDR3 DNA follows: TGTGCCAGCAGTTTAGGTCGGATCCTGAACACCGGGGAGCTGTTTTTT.

This clonotype was detected ten times or more. The rearrangement links TRBV29-1 to TRBJ1-2; tentatively, D is TRBD1 (6 bases). Germline loops: CDR1 SQVTM, CDR2 ANQGSEA. The CDR3 extends over 11 amino acids. Trimming removed 2 bases at V and 7 bases at J, with 8 bases between. The chain's CDR3 is CSVEQGSGYTF. The CDR3 coding sequence is TGCAGCGTTGAACAGGGGAGTGGCTACACCTTC.